This T cell receptor beta chain originates from a study of robustness of blood B and T cell sequencing listed by TCRdb under 2018. About the study as a whole: The goal of the study was to find out how much peripheral blood is required to reliably describe the TCRbeta and IgG repertoires of an individual. Each of the roughly ten independently drawn blood samples had its TCRbeta and IgG repertoires measured. Two replicate TCRbeta cDNA libraries were prepared from one shared RNA pool from a single 10 ml draw, serving as technical replicates. Study-wide conclusions, independent of this receptor: EDTA tubes required immediate fractionation, limiting use in multi-site collections. A full plateau was not reached by TCRbeta rarefaction curves, suggesting under-sequencing or many low-abundance clonotypes. When technical replicate libraries were compared, under 95% of the top 10,000 TCRbeta clonotypes in one library also turned up in the other. Overlap of rare TCRbeta clonotypes did not improve with pooling tubes, implying much larger blood volumes would be needed to capture them. Coverage of the top 10,000 TCRbeta clonotypes approached saturation when 3 or 4 tubes (about 30-45 ml blood) were combined. Evidence of cross-contamination, likely from batch processing, showed up in one pair of TCRbeta libraries, so the UMI-sequence pairs shared by that pair of libraries were removed. Every single 10 ml sample contained the 1,000 most abundant TCRbeta clonotypes from the pooled draws.

The germline V gene (reference sequence) specifies GTSNPN as CDR1 and SVGIG as CDR2. The CDR3 numbers 13 residues from cysteine through phenylalanine. Only the CDR3 part of the read is kept: 39 bases, read in frame from the first base. Trimming leaves V shorter by 2 bases and J shorter by 9 bases, with the junction holding 5 bases beyond the gene matches. Worth noting for this clonotype: It has no known antigen specificity. No much larger clone exists at a distance of one base, and base qualities are not known.

The library was built by means of PCR. The run used an Illumina MiSeq. cDNA was synthesized with SMARTScribe reverse transcriptase and a 5' template-switch oligo that added a universal priming site. Each cDNA molecule was tagged by a 12-nucleotide random unique molecular identifier (UMI) carried on the template-switch oligo. During reverse transcription, chain-specific reverse primers targeted TCRbeta transcripts. Residual template-switch adapters were removed by uracil DNA glycosylase treatment, and cDNA was purified using a Qiagen MinElute kit. The first PCR ran for about 25 cycles with KAPA HiFi HotStart ReadyMix and step-out primers, divided among four 50 microliter reactions. Before any further amplification, the products of the first-round PCR were gel-purified. Illumina Nextera adapters were attached in a second approximately 8-cycle PCR, after which libraries were purified and pooled. A 50-nucleotide 5' read captured the UMI barcode for each TCRbeta molecule. The study's own analysis went as follows. The MIGEC toolkit was used to group reads by UMI into consensus reads. Final reads were produced by merging forward and reverse consensus reads with PEAR. Identical UMI-sequence pairs found in more than one library were treated as cross-sample contamination and removed by a custom decontamination script. V(D)J assignment and CDR3 extraction were performed with MIGMAP, a wrapper around IgBLAST. A TCR clonotype was defined as sharing the same V gene, J gene and CDR3 amino acid sequence, and CDR1 and CDR2 were not sequenced. TCRdb trimmed public reads at Q25 via fastp, called clones via MiXCR and kept in-frame beta chains. Each CDR3 protein appears once, grouped with its most common genes and DNA. TCRdb, rather than the study authors, made the V and J calls. This sample gives 1,000 to 1,500 distinct CDR3 sequences in total; roughly 70% of them show up just once. Clones ranked in the top ten supply just over 35% of the sample.

TCRbeta repertoires were measured from mRNA instead of genomic DNA, an approach that captures expressed receptors. Buffy coat leukocytes were collected into Trizol, and RNA was extracted with the Direct-zol RNA MiniPrep Plus kit without cell sorting. EDTA blood tubes were spun right away at 4 degrees C to separate plasma, buffy coat and red blood cells. This chain is built from TRBV30 and TRBJ1-1; 11 nucleotides in the junction match TRBD1. Sequenced: peripheral blood. The receptor was derived from a human donor in good health. Read as DNA, the sequence is TGTGCCTGGAGTAGGGGGACAGGGGGACAAGCTTTCTTT. This translates into CAWSRGTGGQAFF.